The clone carrying this T cell receptor (beta chain) occurred a few times. The antigen is undetermined. This CDR3 has 13 residues. The germline CDR1 and CDR2 sequences are SEHNR and FQNEAQ (reference sequence). The V and J ends lost 3 bases and 0 bases respectively, with 6 bases between them. Sequencing was performed with immunoSEQ multiplex PCR; in TCRdb, only in-frame clones are kept and a portion is missing. The data contain under 55,000 clones, around three quarters of them singletons. This sample is drawn from a study of T cells in localized non-small cell lung cancer. General study findings and limits: Of the top 100 tumor clones, median roughly 55 were in adjacent lung, some 29 among its top 100.

The sequence was obtained from a woman aged 40-75 years with stage II lung adenocarcinoma. The sequences come from PBMCs, collected before any cancer treatment. V gene TRBV7-9 combines with J gene TRBJ2-7; D gene unclear. CDR3 nucleotides: TGTGCCAGCAGCTTTGATGGCTCCTACGAGCAGTACTTC. Translated, it gives CASSFDGSYEQYF.